This TCR beta chain derives from a study of cytomegalovirus exposure and HLA in healthy donors. About the study: Out of about 360 genotyped donors, about 80% belonged to the Caucasian-associated ancestry cluster.

Findings and limits, study-wide: The study put 150 or so TCR beta chains on its list as cytomegalovirus-associated.

Points on this clone: Antigen: not known.

Amplification used 60 Vbeta primers and 13 Jbeta primers. The protocol was immunoSEQ multiplex PCR, while the TCRdb copy is restricted to in-frame clones and leaves out a portion. This table has 95,000 to 150,000 clones, more than 60% appearing once. The sequencing input was PBMCs. The sequence derives from a man aged 35-49 years in good health and CMV-seropositive.

CDR3 DNA: TGTGCCAGCAGCCTCGGACAGTTTCTAAATTACGAGCAGTACTTC. Translation gives CASSLGQFLNYEQYF. V is TRBV5-5 and J is TRBJ2-7; TRBD1 is a possible D gene (6 bases). CDR3 size: 15 residues. Per germline, CDR1 SGHKS and CDR2 YYEKEE (reference sequence). V gave up 4 bases and J gave up 4 bases, with 18 bases separating them.